The following is a T cell receptor beta chain sequence with its context. Using immunoSEQ multiplex PCR, the repertoire was profiled, and TCRdb retains in-frame clones only, with some absent. The sample lists roughly 300,000 clones; approximately 84% were seen once. This sample was included in a study of blood T cell repertoires in COVID-19. Participant age was roughly 18 to 95 years, and participants resided in 20 to 30 US areas. This TCR derives from a young man who had recovered from COVID-19. Sequenced: PBMCs or T cells enriched from blood (not recorded which).

The CDR3: CASSQGRPGLSTGELFF. The CDR3 region has the DNA TGCGCCAGCAGCCAAGGAAGGCCAGGGCTGTCCACCGGGGAGCTGTTTTTT. The rearrangement links TRBV4-1 to TRBJ2-2; maybe TRBD1 (5 bases). Deletions cut 1 base from V and 4 bases from J, with 16 bases between. The CDR3 runs 17 residues. CDR1 and CDR2 from the germline V gene are MGHRA and YSYEKL.